The sequence of this TCR beta chain was determined in a study of early T cells in non-severe SARS-CoV-2 infection. Turning to the study itself: It was bulk RNA from unsorted whole blood that was sequenced, and the chains were unpaired. Whole-study findings and limits: Private and CD4 specificities were missed by VDJdb matching, which favored anti-spike CD8 responses.

Unique molecular identifiers were affixed to single, distinct cDNA molecules. TCRdb independently ran MiXCR on the 5' RACE reads; one entry per CDR3 protein. Of tens of thousands of distinct CDR3 sequences listed, about 13% are singletons. Trimming took 5 bases from V and 7 from J; bases not matched to a gene: 8. Germline V gene lookup returns CDR1 MNHEY and CDR2 SVGAGI. This CDR3 has 16 amino acids. At least ten counts were recorded for this clonotype. What it recognizes is unknown. Sequencing was carried out using whole blood. The V and J genes are TRBV6-5 and TRBJ2-1; 13 positions agree with TRBD2. This TCR came from an adult who was a healthcare worker with PCR-confirmed SARS-CoV-2 infection or an uninfected control (not recorded which). CDR3: CASSHRTSGSRNEQFF. The CDR3 DNA reads as TGTGCCAGCAGTCACCGGACTAGCGGGAGTCGGAATGAGCAGTTCTTC.